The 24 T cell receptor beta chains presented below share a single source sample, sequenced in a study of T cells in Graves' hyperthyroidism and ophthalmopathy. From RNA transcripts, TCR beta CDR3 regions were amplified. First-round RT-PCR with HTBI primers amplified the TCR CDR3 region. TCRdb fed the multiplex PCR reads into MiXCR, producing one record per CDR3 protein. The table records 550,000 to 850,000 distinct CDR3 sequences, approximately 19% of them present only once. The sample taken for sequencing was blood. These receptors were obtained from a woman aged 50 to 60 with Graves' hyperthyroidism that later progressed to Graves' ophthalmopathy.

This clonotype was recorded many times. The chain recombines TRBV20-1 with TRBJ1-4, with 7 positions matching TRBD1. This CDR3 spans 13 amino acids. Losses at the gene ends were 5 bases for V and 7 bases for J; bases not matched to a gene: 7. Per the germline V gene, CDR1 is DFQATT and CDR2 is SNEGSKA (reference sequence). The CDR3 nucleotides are TGCAGTGCTCAGGACAGGCCTGGTGAAAAACTGTTTTTT. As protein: CSAQDRPGEKLFF.

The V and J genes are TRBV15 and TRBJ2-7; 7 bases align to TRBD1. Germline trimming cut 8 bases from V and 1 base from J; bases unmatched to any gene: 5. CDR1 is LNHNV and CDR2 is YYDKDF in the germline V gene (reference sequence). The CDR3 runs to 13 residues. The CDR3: CATSRQGSYEQYF. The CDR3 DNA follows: TGTGCCACCTCCCGACAGGGATCCTACGAGCAGTACTTC.

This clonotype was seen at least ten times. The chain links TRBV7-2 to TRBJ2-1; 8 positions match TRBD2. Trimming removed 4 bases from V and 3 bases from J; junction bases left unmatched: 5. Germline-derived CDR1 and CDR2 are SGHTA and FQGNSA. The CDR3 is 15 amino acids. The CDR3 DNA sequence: TGTGCCAGCAGCTCGCGGGGGGCCAACTACAATGAGCAGTTCTTC. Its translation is CASSSRGANYNEQFF.

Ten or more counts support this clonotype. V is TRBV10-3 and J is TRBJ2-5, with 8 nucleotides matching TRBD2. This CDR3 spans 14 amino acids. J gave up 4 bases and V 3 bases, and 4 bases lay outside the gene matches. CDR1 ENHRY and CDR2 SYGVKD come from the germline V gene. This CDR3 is CAISDGLAGETQYF. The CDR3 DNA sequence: TGTGCCATCAGTGACGGACTAGCAGGAGAGACCCAGTACTTC.

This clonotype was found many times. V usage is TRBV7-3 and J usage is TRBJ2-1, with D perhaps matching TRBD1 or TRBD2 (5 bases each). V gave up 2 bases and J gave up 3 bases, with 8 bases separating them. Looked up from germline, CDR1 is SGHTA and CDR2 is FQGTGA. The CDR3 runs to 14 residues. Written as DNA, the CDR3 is TGTGCCAGCAGCTTAGAGGGGAACTACAATGAGCAGTTCTTC. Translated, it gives CASSLEGNYNEQFF.

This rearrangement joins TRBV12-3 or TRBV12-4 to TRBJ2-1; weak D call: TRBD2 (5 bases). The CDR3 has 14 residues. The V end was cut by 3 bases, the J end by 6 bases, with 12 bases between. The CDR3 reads CASSFSRTGNEQFF. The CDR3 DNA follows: TGTGCCAGCAGTTTCTCGCGGACTGGCAATGAGCAGTTCTTC.

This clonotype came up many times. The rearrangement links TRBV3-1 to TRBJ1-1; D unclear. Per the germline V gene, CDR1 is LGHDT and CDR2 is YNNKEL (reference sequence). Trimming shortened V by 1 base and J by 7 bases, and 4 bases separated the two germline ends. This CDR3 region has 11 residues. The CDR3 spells CASSQGLEAFF. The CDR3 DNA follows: TGTGCCAGCAGCCAAGGACTTGAAGCTTTCTTT.

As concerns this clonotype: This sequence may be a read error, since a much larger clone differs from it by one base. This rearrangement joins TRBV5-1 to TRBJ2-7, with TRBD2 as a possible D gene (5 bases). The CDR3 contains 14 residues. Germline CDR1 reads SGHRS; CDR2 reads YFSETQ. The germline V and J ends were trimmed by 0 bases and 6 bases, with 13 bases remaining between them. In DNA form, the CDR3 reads TGCGCCAGCAGCTTGGTAGAGGGAAGTGGCGAGCAGTACTTC. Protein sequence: CASSLVEGSGEQYF.

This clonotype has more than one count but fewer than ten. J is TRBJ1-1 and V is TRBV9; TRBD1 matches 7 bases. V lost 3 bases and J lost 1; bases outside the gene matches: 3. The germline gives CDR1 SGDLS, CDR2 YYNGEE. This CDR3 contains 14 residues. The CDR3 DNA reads TGTGCCAGCAGCGCGGGACAGACGAACACTGAAGCTTTCTTT. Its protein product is CASSAGQTNTEAFF.

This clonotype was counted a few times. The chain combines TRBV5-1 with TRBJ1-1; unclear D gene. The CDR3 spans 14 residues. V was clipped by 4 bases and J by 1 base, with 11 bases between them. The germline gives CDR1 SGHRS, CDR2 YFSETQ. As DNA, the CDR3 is TGCGCCAGCAGCCCCACGTCGCCGAACACTGAAGCTTTCTTT. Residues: CASSPTSPNTEAFF.

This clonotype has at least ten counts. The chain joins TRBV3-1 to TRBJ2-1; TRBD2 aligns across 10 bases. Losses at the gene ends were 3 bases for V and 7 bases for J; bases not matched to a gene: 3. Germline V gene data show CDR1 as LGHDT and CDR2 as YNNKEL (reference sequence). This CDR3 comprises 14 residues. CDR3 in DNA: TGTGCCAGCAGCCAGGGAGCGGGGGGGAATGAGCAGTTCTTC. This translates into CASSQGAGGNEQFF.

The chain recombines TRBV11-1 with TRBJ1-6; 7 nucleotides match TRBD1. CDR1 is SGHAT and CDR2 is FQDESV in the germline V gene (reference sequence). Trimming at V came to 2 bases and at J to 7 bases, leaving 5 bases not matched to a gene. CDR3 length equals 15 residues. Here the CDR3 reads CASSLFRDRNSPLHF. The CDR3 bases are TGTGCCAGCAGCTTATTCCGGGACAGAAATTCACCCCTCCACTTT.

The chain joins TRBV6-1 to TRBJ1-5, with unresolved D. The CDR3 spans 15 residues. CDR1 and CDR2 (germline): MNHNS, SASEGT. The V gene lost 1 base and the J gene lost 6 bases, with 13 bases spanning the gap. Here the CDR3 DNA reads TGTGCCAGCAGTGAAGGGACCACTACTGGTCAGCCCCAGCATTTT. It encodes CASSEGTTTGQPQHF.

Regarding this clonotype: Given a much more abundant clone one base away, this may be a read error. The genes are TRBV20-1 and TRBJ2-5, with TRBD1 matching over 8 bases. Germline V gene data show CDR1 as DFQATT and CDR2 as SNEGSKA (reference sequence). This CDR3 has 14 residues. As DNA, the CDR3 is TGCAGTGCTAGATATCAGGGGGCCGGAGAGACCCAGCACTTC. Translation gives CSARYQGAGETQHF.

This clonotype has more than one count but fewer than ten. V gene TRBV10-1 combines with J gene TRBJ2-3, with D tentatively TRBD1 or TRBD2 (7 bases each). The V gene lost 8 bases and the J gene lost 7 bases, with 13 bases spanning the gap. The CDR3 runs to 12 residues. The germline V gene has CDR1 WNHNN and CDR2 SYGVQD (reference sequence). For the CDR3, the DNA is TGCGCCAGCGGGAGGGACAGAAATACGCAGTATTTT. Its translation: CASGRDRNTQYF.

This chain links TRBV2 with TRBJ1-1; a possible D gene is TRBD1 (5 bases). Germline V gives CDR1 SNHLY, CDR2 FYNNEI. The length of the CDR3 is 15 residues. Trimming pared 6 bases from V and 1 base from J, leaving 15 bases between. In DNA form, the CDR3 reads TGTGCCAGCAGGCCTTGGGGGACCGGGAACACTGAAGCTTTCTTT. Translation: CASRPWGTGNTEAFF. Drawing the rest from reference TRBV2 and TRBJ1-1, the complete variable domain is EPEVTQTPSHQVTQMGQEVILRCVPISNHLYFYWYRQILGQKVEFLVSFYNNEISEKSEIFDDQFSVERPDGSNFTLKIRSTKLEDSAMYFCASRPWGTGNTEAFFGQGTRLTVV.

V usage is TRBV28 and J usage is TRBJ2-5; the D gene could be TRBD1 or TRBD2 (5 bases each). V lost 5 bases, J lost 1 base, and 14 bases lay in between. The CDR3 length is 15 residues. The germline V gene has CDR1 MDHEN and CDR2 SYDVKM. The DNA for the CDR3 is TGTGCCAGCAGTGCCGGGACGCTCCGCCAAGAGACCCAGTACTTC. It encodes CASSAGTLRQETQYF.

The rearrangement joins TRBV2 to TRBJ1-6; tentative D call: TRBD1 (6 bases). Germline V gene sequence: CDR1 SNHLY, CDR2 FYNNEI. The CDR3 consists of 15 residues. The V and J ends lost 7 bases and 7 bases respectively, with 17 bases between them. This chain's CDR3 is CASTPQGTRNSPLHF. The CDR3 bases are TGTGCCAGCACCCCCCAGGGGACAAGAAATTCACCCCTCCACTTT.

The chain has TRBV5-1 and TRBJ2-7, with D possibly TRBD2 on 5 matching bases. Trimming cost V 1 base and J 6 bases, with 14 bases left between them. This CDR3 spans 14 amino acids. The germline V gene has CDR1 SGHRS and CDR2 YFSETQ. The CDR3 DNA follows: TGCGCCAGCAGCTTGCCCGTTGCGGGCGGCGAGCAGTACTTC. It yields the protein CASSLPVAGGEQYF.

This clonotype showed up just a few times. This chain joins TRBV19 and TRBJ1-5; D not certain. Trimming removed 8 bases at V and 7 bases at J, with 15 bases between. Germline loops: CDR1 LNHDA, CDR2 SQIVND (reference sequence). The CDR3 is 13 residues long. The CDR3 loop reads CASDEVLGQPQHF. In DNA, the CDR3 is TGTGCCAGTGATGAGGTTCTTGGGCAGCCCCAGCATTTT.

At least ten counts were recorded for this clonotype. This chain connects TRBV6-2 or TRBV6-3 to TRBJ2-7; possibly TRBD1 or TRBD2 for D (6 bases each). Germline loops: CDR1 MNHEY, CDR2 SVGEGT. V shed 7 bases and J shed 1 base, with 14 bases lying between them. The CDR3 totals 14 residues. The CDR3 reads CASTPGDTSYEQYF. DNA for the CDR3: TGTGCCAGCACCCCGGGGGACACTTCCTACGAGCAGTACTTC.

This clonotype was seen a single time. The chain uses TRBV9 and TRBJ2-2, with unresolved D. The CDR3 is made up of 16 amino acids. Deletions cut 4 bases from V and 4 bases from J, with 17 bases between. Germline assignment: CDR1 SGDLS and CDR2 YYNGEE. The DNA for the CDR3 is TGTGCCAGCAGCCGCGGCGGCGTTGTGTCCACCGGGGAGCTGTTTTTT. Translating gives CASSRGGVVSTGELFF. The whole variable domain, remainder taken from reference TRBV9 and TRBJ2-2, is DSGVTQTPKHLITATGQRVTLRCSPRSGDLSVYWYQQSLDQGLQFLIQYYNGEERAKGNILERFSAQQFPDLHSELNLSSLELGDSALYFCASSRGGVVSTGELFFGEGSRLTVL.

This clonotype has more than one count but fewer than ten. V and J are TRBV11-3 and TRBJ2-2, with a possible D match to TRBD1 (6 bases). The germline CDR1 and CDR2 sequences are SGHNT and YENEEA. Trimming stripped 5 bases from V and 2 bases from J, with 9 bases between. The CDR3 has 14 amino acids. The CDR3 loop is CASSPDSNTGELFF. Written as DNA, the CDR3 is TGTGCCAGCAGCCCGGACAGTAACACCGGGGAGCTGTTTTTT.

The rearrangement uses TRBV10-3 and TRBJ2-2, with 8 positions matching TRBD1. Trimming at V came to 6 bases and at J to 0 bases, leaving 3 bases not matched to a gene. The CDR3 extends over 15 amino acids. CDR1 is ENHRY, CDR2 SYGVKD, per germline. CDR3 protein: CAIRDRGSNTGELFF. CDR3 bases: TGTGCCATCAGAGACAGGGGTTCGAACACCGGGGAGCTGTTTTTT.